This TCR beta chain was captured by sequencing in a study of T cell responses to AZD1222 COVID-19 vaccine. General observations from the study: Only 6 or 7 people who got AZD1222 tested seropositive at baseline. Compared with day 0, the breadth and depth of the Spike-specific TCR repertoire rose significantly after two doses of AZD1222. Clonal diversity was possibly underestimated; the donors were predominantly white British and more often female.

There are 16 residues in the CDR3. Looked up from germline, CDR1 is LNHDA and CDR2 is SQIVND (reference sequence). Only in-frame clones appear in the TCRdb table, and some are missing; sequencing was by immunoSEQ multiplex PCR. Here the sample spans around 79,000 clones, approximately 90% being singletons. About this clone: Its antigen is not identified. Its ends do not fully match the called genes, so a read error is possible.

This TCR was sampled from an adult in good health. The sequenced sample was peripheral blood, obtained on day 0 of AZD1222 vaccination. The chain recombines TRBV19 with TRBJ1-5, with D tentatively TRBD1 (6 bases). DNA for the CDR3: TGTGCCAGTAATATAGCCTTCACAGGGTCGACTCAGCCCCAGCATTTT. This translates into CASNIAFTGSTQPQHF.